The 22 T cell receptor beta chains given below trace back to one sample, sequenced in a study of blood T cell repertoires in COVID-19. Profiled with immunoSEQ multiplex PCR; TCRdb holds only in-frame clones, not every one. The table lists approximately 230,000 clones, about four fifths of them singletons. The sample consisted of peripheral blood. These receptors were obtained from an elderly man with acute or convalescent COVID-19.

The gene calls are TRBV10-2 and TRBJ1-5, with 10 bases lining up with TRBD1. J lost 3 bases, V lost 6 bases, and 11 bases had no gene match. The CDR3 has 17 amino acids. Germline assignment: CDR1 WSHSY and CDR2 SAAADI. Written as DNA, the CDR3 is TGCGCCAGCAGGGCCGGGACAGGGGAGAGAATCAATCAGCCCCAGCATTTT. This codes for CASRAGTGERINQPQHF.

This clone has a handful of counts. Here the CDR3 DNA reads TGTGCCAGCAGATATTACGGGGGGACTAATGAAAAACTGTTTTTT. It codes for CASRYYGGTNEKLFF. The chain couples TRBV6-5 to TRBJ1-4; TRBD1 is a possible D gene (5 bases). The germline V gene has CDR1 MNHEY and CDR2 SVGAGI. The CDR3 sequence is 15 residues long. Trimming took off 6 bases at V and 2 bases at J, with 13 bases between the two ends.

V usage is TRBV7-9 and J usage is TRBJ1-1; D might be TRBD1 (5 bases). Germline CDR1 and CDR2: SEHNR and FQNEAQ (reference sequence). The V end was cut by 1 base, the J end by 4 bases, with 16 bases between. This CDR3 is built from 16 residues. DNA of the CDR3: TGTGCCAGCAGCTTAGGGGCGGGGACGGGGTCCACTGAAGCTTTCTTT. Its translation: CASSLGAGTGSTEAFF.

This chain connects TRBV7-9 to TRBJ2-7; 9 bases are shared with TRBD1. Germline V gene sequence: CDR1 SEHNR, CDR2 FQNEAQ (reference sequence). J was trimmed by 6 bases and V by 5 bases; bases with no gene match: 11. The CDR3 has 15 amino acids. For the CDR3, the DNA is TGTGCCAGCAGCCGCCGGACAGGGGAGGTAGGCGAGCAGTACTTC. Amino acids: CASSRRTGEVGEQYF.

The rearrangement links TRBV24-1 to TRBJ2-1; TRBD1 might be the D (5 bases). The CDR3 runs to 13 residues. In germline, CDR1 is KGHDR, CDR2 SFDVKD. V was shortened by 7 bases and J by 7 bases, with 13 bases between the two germline ends. The CDR3 here is CATSFIAGNEQFF. CDR3 DNA sequence: TGTGCCACCAGCTTCATCGCAGGGAATGAGCAGTTCTTC.

This chain links TRBV6-5 with TRBJ1-2; TRBD1 is a possible D gene (6 bases). The V end lost 10 bases, the J end lost 4 bases, and 16 bases lay between the germline ends. The CDR3 covers 13 residues. CDR1 is MNHEY and CDR2 is SVGAGI in the germline V gene. CDR3 sequence (DNA): TGTGCCACCACCTTAGGACAGTTCTATGGCTACACCTTC. Residues: CATTLGQFYGYTF.

The chain combines TRBV4-2 with TRBJ1-5; 12 positions match TRBD1. CDR1 LGHNA and CDR2 YNFKEQ come from the germline V gene. The CDR3 is 16 amino acids. Losses at the gene ends were 0 bases for V and 9 bases for J; bases not matched to a gene: 6. The CDR3: CASSQEAGTGGLPQHF. As DNA, the CDR3 is TGTGCCAGCAGCCAAGAAGCCGGGACAGGGGGCTTGCCCCAGCATTTT.

The V and J genes are TRBV5-1 and TRBJ1-2; no reliable D call. CDR1 SGHRS and CDR2 YFSETQ come from the germline V gene. The CDR3 runs 15 residues. V gave up 4 bases and J gave up 0 bases, with 13 bases separating them. CDR3 in amino acids: CASSSDGYSNYGYTF. The CDR3 DNA reads as TGCGCCAGCAGCAGCGACGGGTATTCTAACTATGGCTACACCTTC.

The V gene is TRBV18, the J gene TRBJ1-5; possible D gene TRBD1, 6 bases. This CDR3 comprises 15 residues. Trimming left V 2 bases short and J 4 bases short, with 12 bases between. Germline assignment: CDR1 KGHSH and CDR2 LQKENI. DNA for the CDR3: TGTGCCAGCTCACCAGAGACAGGAGCTAATCAGCCCCAGCATTTT. Translated: CASSPETGANQPQHF.

This rearrangement joins TRBV2 to TRBJ2-4; D unclear. V lost 1 base, J lost 0 bases, and 7 bases lay in between. This CDR3 spans 15 amino acids. Looked up from germline, CDR1 is SNHLY and CDR2 is FYNNEI. DNA of the CDR3: TGTGCCAGCAGTGAAGTGGCATTAGCCAAAAACATTCAGTACTTC. This codes for CASSEVALAKNIQYF.

This sequence joins TRBV7-2 and TRBJ1-1; the D gene is possibly TRBD1 (5 bases). This CDR3 has 14 amino acids. From germline, CDR1 is SGHTA and CDR2 FQGNSA. Deletions cut 7 bases from V and 4 bases from J, with 16 bases between. The CDR3 DNA is TGTGCCAGCACCCCGGGCGGGGGGAGCACTGAAGCTTTCTTT. This gives the protein CASTPGGGSTEAFF.

The V and J genes are TRBV19 and TRBJ1-1; 8 nucleotides match TRBD1. The germline V gene encodes CDR1 LNHDA and CDR2 SQIVND (reference sequence). The length of the CDR3 is 16 residues. V lost 3 bases, J lost 1 base, and 7 bases stayed unmatched. The CDR3 is CASSIRTGIRNTEAFF. The CDR3, as DNA: TGTGCCAGTAGTATCCGGACAGGGATAAGGAACACTGAAGCTTTCTTT.

The chain carries TRBV9 and TRBJ2-3, with D unresolved. V lost 3 bases and J lost 4, with 9 bases in between. The CDR3 length is 13 residues. Germline V gene lookup returns CDR1 SGDLS and CDR2 YYNGEE. The CDR3 DNA follows: TGTGCCAGCAGCGCGTCAGTCCCAGATACGCAGTATTTT. It codes for CASSASVPDTQYF.

The chain carries TRBV5-1 and TRBJ2-7, with 9 nucleotides matching TRBD1. The V gene's germline CDR1 is SGHRS and CDR2 YFSETQ. Losses at the gene ends were 4 bases for V and 3 bases for J; bases not matched to a gene: 8. The CDR3 loop spans 15 amino acids. DNA of the CDR3: TGCGCCAGCAGCCCCCGGACAGGGGATAACTACGAGCAGTACTTC. Translating gives CASSPRTGDNYEQYF.

The chain is built from TRBV6-1 and TRBJ2-7, with 8 positions matching TRBD1. Per germline, CDR1 MNHNS and CDR2 SASEGT. The CDR3 length is 19 residues. Trimming removed 1 base from V and 2 bases from J; junction bases left unmatched: 16. The DNA of the CDR3 is TGTGCCAGCAGTGAAGGTGAGGGACAGGCCAGAAATAAAGCCTACGAGCAGTACTTC. The encoded protein is CASSEGEGQARNKAYEQYF.

The rearrangement links TRBV9 to TRBJ2-7; D is perhaps TRBD1 (5 bases). The CDR3 covers 15 residues. Trimming took off 0 bases at V and 3 bases at J, with 13 bases between the two ends. Germline CDR1 reads SGDLS; CDR2 reads YYNGEE. The CDR3 region has the DNA TGTGCCAGCAGCGTAGGGGCAGGGATTGTCTACGAGCAGTACTTC. It yields the protein CASSVGAGIVYEQYF.

This clone was observed once. The V and J genes are TRBV6-4 and TRBJ2-2, with D tentatively TRBD2 (6 bases). The V end was cut by 8 bases, the J end by 3 bases, with 16 bases between. Looked up from germline, CDR1 is MRHNA and CDR2 is SNTAGT. The CDR3 is made up of 15 amino acids. The CDR3 sequence is CASRRGFGDTGELFF. CDR3 bases: TGTGCCAGCCGGAGGGGATTTGGTGACACCGGGGAGCTGTTTTTT.

The J gene is TRBJ2-3, the V gene TRBV6-6, with 7 bases identical to TRBD1. V was pared by 5 bases and J by 8 bases, with 10 bases of the junction left unmatched. CDR3 length: 14 amino acids. Germline V lookup: CDR1 MNHNY, CDR2 SVGAGI (reference sequence). The CDR3 region has the DNA TGTGCCAGCAGTCTCACCCGGGACAGCGGTACGCAGTATTTT. Amino acids: CASSLTRDSGTQYF.

The chain couples TRBV6-2 or TRBV6-3 to TRBJ2-7, with 14 bases that match TRBD2. V dropped 0 bases and J dropped 7; count of bases not matched to a gene: 11. The CDR3 covers 18 residues. Germline CDR1 and CDR2: MNHEY and SVGEGT. The CDR3 DNA reads as TGTGCCAGCAGTTACTCGCCCCATCGACTAGCGGGAGGGCTTGAGCAGTACTTC. The encoded protein is CASSYSPHRLAGGLEQYF.

This CDR3 reads CASSYGREGQPQHF. The CDR3 DNA follows: TGTGCCAGCAGTTACGGCAGGGAAGGGCAGCCCCAGCATTTT. V usage is TRBV6-6 and J usage is TRBJ1-5, with a possible D match to TRBD1 (5 bases). Trimming shortened V by 2 bases and J by 7 bases, and 12 bases separated the two germline ends. Germline values: CDR1 MNHNY, CDR2 SVGAGI (reference sequence). CDR3 length: 14 amino acids.

The V call is TRBV3-1 (or the pseudogene TRBV3-2), the J call TRBJ2-7, with D perhaps matching TRBD2 (5 bases). Germline V lookup: CDR1 LGHDT, CDR2 YNNKEL (reference sequence). The CDR3 totals 13 residues. V was shortened by 1 base and J by 9 bases, with 13 bases between the two germline ends. The CDR3 DNA reads as TGTGCCAGCAGCCAAGTTCCGGGAATCGGGCAGTACTTC. It encodes CASSQVPGIGQYF.

This sequence joins TRBV18 and TRBJ2-7; D uncertain. Germline loops: CDR1 KGHSH, CDR2 LQKENI. Trimming took 3 bases from V and 6 from J, leaving 18 bases between them. CDR3 length: 15 amino acids. CDR3 in DNA: TGTGCCAGCTCACCTACGTCTGGTCCTCGAGGCGAGCAGTACTTC. It translates to CASSPTSGPRGEQYF.